The present entry profiles one T cell receptor (beta chain) with its context. Its antigen is not identified. Combining a sample-barcoded 5' primer with a J-beta primer mix, a second PCR ran for roughly 6 to 11 cycles. Each of the samples gave a minimum of 2.5 million paired-end reads that contained CDR3. TCRdb recomputed calls from the 5' RACE reads with MiXCR, one row per CDR3 protein. Seen here are more than 700,000 distinct CDR3 sequences, about 53% observed once, and the top ten hold about 42%. This specimen belongs to a study of blood T cells in healthy people across ages. The study, taken as a whole, reports: Roughly linearly, TCR beta diversity per million T cells fell as age increased. Without sorted subsets, naive and antigen-experienced compartments could not be conclusively compared.

Germline-derived CDR1 and CDR2 are KGHDR and SFDVKD. Trimming stripped 4 bases from V and 6 bases from J, with 9 bases between. The CDR3 totals 13 residues. The sequence was collected from a man older than 75 in good health. This chain links TRBV24-1 with TRBJ1-5; D unresolved. The sequencing input was blood. In DNA, the CDR3 is TGTGCCACCAGTGACAACCAGGCTCAGCCCCAGCATTTT. It yields the protein CATSDNQAQPQHF.